This T cell receptor (beta chain) was captured by sequencing in a study of post-analysis software for immune sequencing data. General observations from the study: Normalized Chao1 diversity was significantly lower in multiple sclerosis patients than in controls.

Prepared libraries of TCR beta cDNA carried unique molecular identifiers. TCRdb ran MiXCR on the PCR reads and lists one entry per CDR3 protein. The data hold some 690,000 distinct CDR3 sequences, with approximately 59% observed a single time. For this clonotype: Its antigen is still unknown. A junction end diverges from the germline sequence, so it may reflect a read error.

The sample was blood. The sequence derives from a girl aged 2 to 9 with multiple sclerosis.

CDR3 amino acids: CGALGETGKLYYDYTF. The CDR3 DNA follows: TGCGGTGCTCTAGGGGAGACAGGGAAGCTTTACTATGACTACACCTTC. This chain uses TRBV20-1 with TRBJ1-2, with TRBD1 matching over 7 bases. The CDR3 is made up of 16 amino acids. Germline V gene lookup returns CDR1 DFQATT and CDR2 SNEGSKA (reference sequence).